The TCR beta chain under discussion was sequenced for a study of human T cells and chemical hapten exposure. Via MiXCR, TCRdb re-called the RACE reads, giving one row per CDR3 protein. The sample has 180,000 or so distinct CDR3 sequences, 30% seen once. As for time point: pre-sensitization, week 0. The sample's treatment: therapeutic diphenylcyclopropenone sensitization with weekly scalp DPC. This clonotype was counted at least ten times. This clonotype was obtained from a woman under 40 with alopecia areata. Some clones in this sample may be carry-over from other donors' samples. The material sequenced was whole blood, taken in connection with sensitization to the hapten diphenylcyclopropenone (DPC).

This chain's CDR3 is CSVESAKNIQYF. CDR3 DNA: TGCAGCGTTGAATCGGCCAAAAACATTCAGTACTTC. V usage is TRBV29-1 and J usage is TRBJ2-4; D not resolved. The V gene's germline CDR1 is SQVTM and CDR2 ANQGSEA. The CDR3 contains 12 residues. The V end lost 2 bases, the J end lost 1 base, and 3 bases lay between the germline ends. Together with reference TRBV29-1 and TRBJ2-4, the CDR3 gives the full variable domain: SAVISQKPSRDICQRGTSLTIQCQVDSQVTMMFWYRQQPGQSLTLIATANQGSEATYESGFVIDKFPISRPNLTFSTLTVSNMSPEDSSIYLCSVESAKNIQYFGAGTRLSVL.